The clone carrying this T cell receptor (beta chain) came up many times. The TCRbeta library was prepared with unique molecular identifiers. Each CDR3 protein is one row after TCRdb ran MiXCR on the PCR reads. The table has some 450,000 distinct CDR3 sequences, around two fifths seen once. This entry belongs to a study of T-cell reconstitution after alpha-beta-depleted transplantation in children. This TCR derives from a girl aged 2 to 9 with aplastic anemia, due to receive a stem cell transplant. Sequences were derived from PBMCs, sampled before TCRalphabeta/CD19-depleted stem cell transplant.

Written as DNA, the CDR3 is TGTGCCCATGGGGGACAGCTCAATCAGCCCCAGCATTTT. Amino acid sequence: CAHGGQLNQPQHF. This chain joins TRBV6-6 and TRBJ1-5, with 7 bases that match TRBD1. CDR1 is MNHNY and CDR2 is SVGAGI in the germline V gene (reference sequence). The CDR3 has 13 residues. Trimming removed 11 bases from V and 3 bases from J; junction bases left unmatched: 7.